This TCR beta chain was profiled in a study of cytomegalovirus exposure and HLA in healthy donors. Overall study findings and caveats: A list of more than 150 TCR beta chains associated with cytomegalovirus was given.

The PCR employed 60 Vbeta primers together with 13 Jbeta primers. Profiling relied on immunoSEQ multiplex PCR, and the TCRdb table lists in-frame clones only, not all of them. The sample records some 120,000 clones, around 84% being singletons. Germline V gives CDR1 MNHEY, CDR2 SMNVEV (reference sequence). This CDR3 has 15 amino acids. Trimming cost V 6 bases and J 6 bases, with 20 bases left between them. About this clone itself: The antigen remains undetermined.

Sequencing input: PBMCs. The clonotype originates from a man aged 30-40 years in good health and CMV-seropositive. The genes are TRBV27 and TRBJ1-2; a possible D gene is TRBD1 (6 bases). CDR3 sequence reads: CASSQWGLVSNGYTF. The CDR3, as DNA: TGTGCCAGCAGCCAATGGGGGCTAGTATCGAATGGCTACACCTTC.